Below are 24 T cell receptor beta chains sequenced from a single sample in a study of blood T cell repertoires in COVID-19. Repertoires were generated with immunoSEQ multiplex PCR, while TCRdb's copy carries only in-frame clones and drops some. The top ten clones hold 4% of a sample with about 140,000 clones, 84% of them seen once. The sequencing input was peripheral blood. The receptors were sampled from a woman in her fifties or sixties with acute or convalescent COVID-19.

The rearrangement uses TRBV19 and TRBJ2-1; 10 bases fit TRBD2. Losses at the gene ends were 3 bases for V and 8 bases for J; bases not matched to a gene: 7. CDR3 length: 15 amino acids. From germline, CDR1 is LNHDA and CDR2 SQIVND (reference sequence). The CDR3 DNA reads TGTGCCAGTAGTATCCTGCCTAGCGGGAGTGATGAGCAGTTCTTC. Amino acid sequence: CASSILPSGSDEQFF.

The V and J genes are TRBV3-1 (or the pseudogene TRBV3-2) and TRBJ2-7; tentative D call: TRBD2 (5 bases). The V gene's germline CDR1 is LGHDT and CDR2 YNNKEL (reference sequence). The CDR3 sequence is 16 residues long. V was clipped by 0 bases and J by 5 bases, with 17 bases between them. CDR3 nucleotides: TGTGCCAGCAGCCAAGATTGGAGAACCCGGAGGAACGAGCAGTACTTC. As protein: CASSQDWRTRRNEQYF.

This chain links TRBV7-3 with TRBJ2-7; the D gene is possibly TRBD2 (6 bases). The CDR3 contains 16 residues. The germline gives CDR1 SGHTA, CDR2 FQGTGA. Trimming left V 2 bases short and J 0 bases short, with 14 bases between. As DNA, the CDR3 is TGTGCCAGCAGCTTATGGAGCGGGCCTAGCTCCTACGAGCAGTACTTC. It specifies CASSLWSGPSSYEQYF.

The V call is TRBV6-5, the J call TRBJ1-5; D is unresolved. This CDR3 comprises 14 residues. The V end was cut by 9 bases, the J end by 4 bases, with 16 bases between. Germline lookup yields CDR1 MNHEY and CDR2 SVGAGI. CDR3 residues: CASRMPGKNQPQHF. The CDR3 DNA reads TGTGCCAGTAGGATGCCGGGGAAAAATCAGCCCCAGCATTTT.

The chain combines TRBV7-2 with TRBJ2-7; D gene ambiguous. This CDR3 region has 14 residues. Germline V gene sequence: CDR1 SGHTA, CDR2 FQGNSA. The germline V and J ends were trimmed by 3 bases and 3 bases, with 12 bases remaining between them. The DNA for the CDR3 is TGTGCCAGCAGCTTTGGCCTGAATCGCTACGAGCAGTACTTC. This sequence encodes CASSFGLNRYEQYF.

The V call is TRBV28, the J call TRBJ2-7, with 12 nucleotides matching TRBD2. With V trimmed by 11 bases and J by 6 bases, 8 bases remained unmatched. The CDR3 extends over 13 amino acids. Germline V CDR1 and CDR2: MDHEN, SYDVKM. Here the CDR3 DNA reads TGTGCCGCCCTAGCGGGAGGGACACGCGAGCAGTACTTC. Its protein product is CAALAGGTREQYF.

This chain uses TRBV7-9 with TRBJ1-5; D is unresolved. The V end was cut by 2 bases, the J end by 5 bases, with 4 bases between. The CDR3 sequence is 12 residues long. CDR1 and CDR2 (germline): SEHNR, FQNEAQ (reference sequence). CDR3 coding DNA: TGTGCCAGCAGCTTACTCGATCAGCCCCAGCATTTT. This encodes CASSLLDQPQHF.

V gene TRBV19 combines with J gene TRBJ2-7, with TRBD1 matching 10 bases. This CDR3 has 15 residues. Losses at the gene ends were 3 bases for V and 5 bases for J; bases not matched to a gene: 7. The germline gives CDR1 LNHDA, CDR2 SQIVND (reference sequence). The CDR3 sequence: CASSIPDRGSHEQYF. The CDR3 region has the DNA TGTGCCAGTAGTATTCCGGACAGGGGGTCCCACGAGCAGTACTTC. The complete variable domain, with remaining parts taken from reference TRBV19 and TRBJ2-7, reads DGGITQSPKYLFRKEGQNVTLSCEQNLNHDAMYWYRQDPGQGLRLIYYSQIVNDFQKGDIAEGYSVSREKKESFPLTVTSAQKNPTAFYLCASSIPDRGSHEQYFGPGTRLTVT.

The V gene is TRBV12-3 or TRBV12-4, the J gene TRBJ2-1, with 9 bases matching TRBD2. This CDR3 has 13 residues. The V and J ends lost 8 bases and 9 bases, in that order; junction bases with no gene match: 8. The CDR3 protein is CASRLAGKAEQFF. CDR3 sequence (DNA): TGTGCCAGCCGGCTAGCGGGAAAAGCTGAGCAGTTCTTC.

This chain uses TRBV11-3 with TRBJ2-5, with D possibly being TRBD1 (6 bases). The CDR3 spans 15 residues. The germline V gene encodes CDR1 SGHNT and CDR2 YENEEA. With 0 bases removed from V and 5 bases from J, the gap between germline ends came to 13 bases. CDR3 in amino acids: CASSLDLTGFETQYF. In DNA, the CDR3 is TGTGCCAGCAGCTTAGACCTGACAGGTTTCGAGACCCAGTACTTC.

This clone was seen a single time. The rearrangement joins TRBV5-1 to TRBJ1-6; D ambiguous. The CDR3 contains 12 residues. Trimming shortened V by 2 bases and J by 6 bases, and 3 bases separated the two germline ends. In germline, CDR1 is SGHRS, CDR2 YFSETQ. CDR3 region: CASSLANSPLHF. The CDR3 nucleotides read TGCGCCAGCAGCTTAGCTAATTCACCCCTCCACTTT.

The chain combines TRBV24-1 with TRBJ2-3; 9 bases are a match to TRBD2. The CDR3 has 14 residues. CDR1 is KGHDR and CDR2 is SFDVKD in the germline V gene. J gave up 4 bases and V 4 bases, and 2 bases lay outside the gene matches. The CDR3 DNA is TGTGCCACCAGTGACCGGACTAGCGCAGATACGCAGTATTTT. This sequence encodes CATSDRTSADTQYF.

V gene TRBV29-1 combines with J gene TRBJ2-3, with 10 bases aligning to TRBD2. Germline V gene data show CDR1 as SQVTM and CDR2 as ANQGSEA. Trimming at V came to 7 bases and at J to 0 bases, leaving 7 bases not matched to a gene. This CDR3 has 15 residues. CDR3 bases: TGCAGCGGAAGACTAGCGGGTATAAGCACAGATACGCAGTATTTT. Its translation: CSGRLAGISTDTQYF.

A single count supports this clone. The V call is TRBV7-2, the J call TRBJ2-5; TRBD2 might be the D (6 bases). V was trimmed by 6 bases and J by 5 bases, leaving 13 bases between them. The CDR3 extends over 13 amino acids. From germline, CDR1 is SGHTA and CDR2 FQGNSA. The CDR3 sequence: CASRGPGEETQYF. The CDR3 DNA sequence: TGTGCCAGCAGGGGTCCGGGAGAGGAGACCCAGTACTTC.

This chain joins TRBV5-1 and TRBJ2-7, with 7 bases matching TRBD1. The junction had 9 bases not matched to a gene; V was cut back by 4 bases and J by 5 bases. CDR3 length: 14 residues. Germline CDR1 reads SGHRS; CDR2 reads YFSETQ. CDR3 region: CASSATGLGHEQYF. The CDR3 nucleotides are TGCGCCAGCAGCGCGACAGGGCTGGGACACGAGCAGTACTTC.

This clone came up once. This chain connects TRBV5-5 to TRBJ2-2; D unresolved. V lost 1 base to trimming and J lost 4 bases, with 5 bases between them. Germline V lookup: CDR1 SGHKS, CDR2 YYEKEE (reference sequence). This CDR3 comprises 13 residues. The CDR3 nucleotides are TGTGCCAGCAGCTTGTGGCTCACCGGGGAGCTGTTTTTT. Amino acid sequence: CASSLWLTGELFF.

This clone was recorded a few times. The CDR3 protein is CASGLAGNYYNEQFF. CDR3 bases: TGTGCCAGCGGATTAGCGGGGAATTATTACAATGAGCAGTTCTTC. This chain joins TRBV9 and TRBJ2-1, with 8 bases lining up with TRBD2. The CDR3 has 15 residues. The V segment lost 7 bases and the J segment 4 bases; nucleotides outside the gene matches: 10. The V gene's germline CDR1 is SGDLS and CDR2 YYNGEE.

The chain employs TRBV28 and TRBJ2-1; D is perhaps TRBD2 (5 bases). CDR1 is MDHEN, CDR2 SYDVKM, per germline. This CDR3 contains 12 residues. With 10 bases removed from V and 9 bases from J, the gap between germline ends came to 16 bases. CDR3 bases: TGTGCCACGGGATACTCCGCCTCTGAGCAGTTCTTC. It yields the protein CATGYSASEQFF.

V gene TRBV9 combines with J gene TRBJ2-1, with 8 bases fitting TRBD2. The CDR3 has 16 amino acids. The junction had 5 bases not matched to a gene; V was cut back by 0 bases and J by 3 bases. Germline assignment: CDR1 SGDLS and CDR2 YYNGEE. CDR3 in DNA: TGTGCCAGCAGCGTAGTCGTAGCGGGACTCTACAATGAGCAGTTCTTC. This codes for CASSVVVAGLYNEQFF. Full variable domain (remainder filled in from reference TRBV9 and TRBJ2-1): DSGVTQTPKHLITATGQRVTLRCSPRSGDLSVYWYQQSLDQGLQFLIQYYNGEERAKGNILERFSAQQFPDLHSELNLSSLELGDSALYFCASSVVVAGLYNEQFFGPGTRLTVL.

This chain uses TRBV27 with TRBJ2-7; TRBD2 aligns across 10 bases. Trimming cost V 5 bases and J 4 bases; bases outside gene matches: 17. The CDR3 has 18 residues. CDR1 and CDR2 from the germline V gene are MNHEY and SMNVEV (reference sequence). The chain's CDR3 is CASSTTSSGSYRGYEQYF. CDR3 bases: TGTGCCAGCAGTACAACATCTAGCGGGAGTTACCGCGGGTACGAGCAGTACTTC.

J is TRBJ1-1 and V is TRBV5-8; D is perhaps TRBD1 (5 bases). Trimming shortened V by 1 base and J by 1 base, and 5 bases separated the two germline ends. CDR3 length equals 13 residues. Germline lookup yields CDR1 SGHTS and CDR2 YDEGEE. The CDR3 DNA reads as TGTGCCAGCAGCTTGCAGGGGAACACTGAAGCTTTCTTT. This sequence encodes CASSLQGNTEAFF.

The V and J genes are TRBV6-5 and TRBJ2-1; 9 bases align to TRBD2. CDR1 and CDR2 (germline): MNHEY, SVGAGI. The CDR3 is made up of 16 amino acids. After removal of 0 bases from V and 8 bases from J, the junction contained 8 bases not matched to a gene. The CDR3 DNA reads as TGTGCCAGCAGTTACTCGAGACGGACTAGCGTCCATGAGCAGTTCTTC. It translates to CASSYSRRTSVHEQFF.

V usage is TRBV28 and J usage is TRBJ1-1; D gene unclear. CDR3 size: 12 residues. The V and J ends lost 2 bases and 9 bases respectively, with 10 bases between them. Germline CDR1 reads MDHEN; CDR2 reads SYDVKM. The CDR3 DNA reads TGTGCCAGCAGTTTAAGTCCGGGGAAAGCTTTCTTT. It translates to CASSLSPGKAFF.

CDR3: CASSPRRVRETQYF. CDR3 DNA: TGTGCCAGCAGCCCCAGACGGGTCCGGGAGACCCAGTACTTC. This chain joins TRBV7-8 and TRBJ2-5; no reliable D call. With 5 bases removed from V and 5 bases from J, the gap between germline ends came to 15 bases. The germline CDR1 and CDR2 sequences are SGHVS and FQNEAQ. The CDR3 consists of 14 residues.